The present TCR beta chain was sequenced within a study of neoadjuvant nivolumab and ipilimumab in lung cancer (dated by TCRdb to about 2020). Describing the broader study: In the NEOSTAR trial, nivolumab was administered intravenously at 3 mg/kg on days 1, 15 and 29, and the combination arm also received ipilimumab 1 mg/kg on day 1 only. The primary trial endpoint was the major pathologic response (MPR) rate in the intention-to-treat population in each study arm. Of the roughly 45 patients with operable NSCLC treated in the trial, approximately 23 were randomized to nivolumab monotherapy and about 20 to nivolumab plus ipilimumab. The study compared TCR repertoires in pretherapy (baseline) peripheral blood with TCR repertoires in tumors resected at surgery after neoadjuvant immune checkpoint blockade. Matched pretherapy and resected tumor pairs were analyzed from seven patients, of whom four had been treated with nivolumab and three with nivolumab plus ipilimumab.

This specimen's time point label, per the study, means: pretherapy, before neoadjuvant immune checkpoint inhibitors. Samples came from the phase 2 randomized NEOSTAR trial, which tested neoadjuvant nivolumab or nivolumab plus ipilimumab followed by surgery in operable NSCLC. In regard to this clone: The target of this receptor is not known. Nothing much larger sits one base from this clone, and base qualities are not available.

Library preparation employed the immunoSEQ multiplex PCR assay. In the paper's pipeline: Repertoires were summarized in terms of richness and clonality, and significantly expanded and contracted clones between pre- and post-therapy samples were identified. Drawn from immuneACCESS, this table holds only the in-frame rearrangements with V and J called that TCRdb kept. Clones are partly lost; checked studies trace under half to an unresolved V gene and leave the rest unexplained. That table is the source of V, J and clone size, and D and trimming were worked out from the DNA. The sample records tens of thousands of clones, 89% of which are singletons. Roughly 3.4% of the sample comes from the top ten. The germline V gene provides CDR1 MNHEY and CDR2 SVGAGI. Trimmed from V: 6 bases; trimmed from J: 7 bases; junction bases lacking a gene match: 7. The CDR3 sequence holds 14 residues, the cysteine and phenylalanine included. The read is trimmed to its CDR3 DNA, 42 bases read in frame from base 1.

General findings and caveats noted by the study authors: Pretherapy blood TCR richness correlated positively with richness in tumors resected after neoadjuvant therapy (Spearman R ≈ 0.86). A small number of samples underwent TCR sequencing. From pretherapy to surgery, tumor T-cell richness and clonality increased in three of three dual-therapy tumors but in only two of four nivolumab-treated tumors. No significant correlation was found between TCR clonality and pathologic tumor regression, and only one major-pathologic-response sample was available for the clonality analysis. TCR richness and clonality were greater in resected tumors than in tumor-adjacent uninvolved lung, and increases were seen in more dual-therapy-treated tumors.

This receptor was identified in an adult with non-small cell lung cancer. The sequence is built from TRBV6-5 and TRBJ2-5, and TRBD1 aligns with 11 junction nucleotides. The sequenced sample was peripheral blood, obtained before neoadjuvant nivolumab, alone or with ipilimumab. CDR3 region: CASRHPGQGVTQYF. Here is the DNA: TGTGCCAGCAGGCACCCGGGACAGGGGGTGACCCAGTACTTC.